A single sample gave rise to the 20 T cell receptor beta chains below, sequenced in a study of T-cell reconstitution after alpha-beta-depleted transplantation in children. A library of TCRbeta sequences, prepared with unique molecular identifiers, was generated. TCRdb re-analysed the PCR reads in MiXCR, keeping a single row per CDR3 protein. The sample lists a few hundred thousand distinct CDR3 sequences, over 20% seen once, with approximately 11% in the top ten. The material was PBMCs, mostly from graft donor cells, obtained 180 days after TCRalphabeta/CD19-depleted stem cell transplant. These receptors came from a male patient aged 5 to 17 who had a stem cell transplant for acute lymphoblastic leukemia, so the T cells may come from the graft donor.

CDR3 loop: CASSLPGPETGELFF. The CDR3 DNA follows: TGTGCCAGCAGCTTGCCGGGCCCGGAGACCGGGGAGCTGTTTTTT. J is TRBJ2-2 and V is TRBV7-6; no definite D call. The CDR3 loop spans 15 amino acids. Germline V lookup: CDR1 SGHVS, CDR2 FNYEAQ. Trimming took 3 bases from V and 5 from J, leaving 13 bases between them.

The chain employs TRBV29-1 and TRBJ2-7, with D possibly being TRBD1 or TRBD2 (7 bases each). V lost 6 bases and J 3 bases, leaving 30 bases between the germline ends. Looked up from germline, CDR1 is SQVTM and CDR2 is ANQGSEA. CDR3 length: 18 residues. The CDR3: CSVRGGEGATSSYYEQYF. DNA of the CDR3: TGCAGCGTGAGGGGTGGGGAGGGGGCGACAAGTTCCTACTACGAGCAGTACTTC.

In this sample, this clonotype turned up a few times. The chain couples TRBV7-3 to TRBJ2-2, with a weak D call TRBD2 (5 bases). This CDR3 has 16 amino acids. V gave up 1 base and J gave up 4 bases, with 13 bases separating them. Germline V gene data show CDR1 as SGHTA and CDR2 as FQGTGA. Here the CDR3 reads CASSLNPSPGTGELFF. CDR3 DNA: TGTGCCAGCAGCTTAAATCCTAGCCCGGGCACCGGGGAGCTGTTTTTT. Based on the CDR3 plus reference TRBV7-3 and TRBJ2-2, the full variable domain is GAGVSQTPSNKVTEKGKYVELRCDPISGHTALYWYRQSLGQGPEFLIYFQGTGAADDSGLPNDRFFAVRPEGSVSTLKIQRTERGDSAVYLCASSLNPSPGTGELFFGEGSRLTVL.

The rearrangement uses TRBV9 and TRBJ2-7; D is unresolved. The CDR3 extends over 16 amino acids. V shed 0 bases and J shed 0 bases, with 13 bases lying between them. Per germline, CDR1 SGDLS and CDR2 YYNGEE. The CDR3 protein is CASSVGLPRDSYEQYF. DNA for the CDR3: TGTGCCAGCAGCGTAGGTCTCCCTAGGGACTCCTACGAGCAGTACTTC.

The chain joins TRBV6-1 to TRBJ2-5; D is possibly TRBD1 or TRBD2 (5 bases each). Between the trimmed V and J ends, which lost 5 bases and 3 bases, there was a span of 10 bases. CDR1 MNHNS and CDR2 SASEGT come from the germline V gene. The CDR3 loop spans 13 amino acids. In DNA form, the CDR3 reads TGTGCCAGCAGTCTGGGACGGAAAGAGACCCAGTACTTC. Protein: CASSLGRKETQYF.

This clonotype was counted a few times. This chain links TRBV29-1 with TRBJ2-5, with a possible D match to TRBD1 (6 bases). Between the trimmed V and J ends, which lost 5 bases and 2 bases, there was a span of 21 bases. Germline CDR1 SQVTM, CDR2 ANQGSEA. The CDR3 extends over 16 amino acids. The CDR3 DNA reads TGCAGCGTTTACGGGACATGGACCCCCCCGCAAGAGACCCAGTACTTC. It translates to CSVYGTWTPPQETQYF.

This sequence joins TRBV2 and TRBJ2-5; TRBD2 is a possible D gene (5 bases). The CDR3 is made up of 19 amino acids. Germline CDR1 is SNHLY and CDR2 is FYNNEI. Trimming took off 2 bases at V and 1 base at J, with 23 bases between the two ends. The CDR3 is CASSEFPRVDGEFQETQYF. The DNA of the CDR3 is TGTGCCAGCAGTGAATTCCCCCGCGTTGATGGGGAGTTCCAAGAGACCCAGTACTTC.

The chain joins TRBV7-9 to TRBJ1-1, with D maybe TRBD1 (5 bases). The germline V and J ends were trimmed by 5 bases and 0 bases, with 13 bases remaining between them. This CDR3 is built from 15 residues. Germline CDR1 and CDR2: SEHNR and FQNEAQ (reference sequence). CDR3 DNA sequence: TGTGCCAGCAGCAAAGAAGGGGCCTTGAACACTGAAGCTTTCTTT. It encodes CASSKEGALNTEAFF.

This clonotype has just a few counts. This chain connects TRBV27 to TRBJ2-4, with 15 nucleotides matching TRBD2. CDR1 and CDR2 from the germline V gene are MNHEY and SMNVEV (reference sequence). V was pared by 6 bases and J by 1 base, with 7 bases of the junction left unmatched. CDR3 length: 18 amino acids. CDR3 sequence: CASSRGLAGGGAKNIQYF. CDR3 bases: TGTGCCAGCAGCCGGGGACTAGCGGGAGGTGGGGCCAAAAACATTCAGTACTTC.

The chain links TRBV12-5 to TRBJ1-5; tentative D call: TRBD1 (6 bases). Trimming shortened V by 5 bases and J by 9 bases, and 17 bases separated the two germline ends. This CDR3 contains 14 residues. Per the germline V gene, CDR1 is LGHNT and CDR2 is FRNRAP. The CDR3 loop is CASGPQGLGRPQHF. In nucleotides, the CDR3 is TGTGCTAGTGGTCCCCAGGGGTTGGGTCGGCCCCAGCATTTT.

The chain links TRBV10-1 to TRBJ1-2, with a weak D call TRBD1 (5 bases). The ends were cut back, 5 bases at V and 3 bases at J, with 10 bases in the middle. The CDR3 totals 13 residues. Germline CDR1 and CDR2: WNHNN and SYGVQD (reference sequence). Written as DNA, the CDR3 is TGCGCCAGCAGTCGGGACCGGTACTATGGCTACACCTTC. Its translation: CASSRDRYYGYTF.

The gene calls are TRBV10-1 and TRBJ2-3; D is undetermined. The CDR3 length is 14 residues. V lost 4 bases and J 0 bases, leaving 8 bases between the germline ends. CDR1 is WNHNN, CDR2 SYGVQD, per germline (reference sequence). The CDR3 reads CASSVTASTDTQYF. CDR3 coding DNA: TGCGCCAGCAGTGTCACAGCTAGCACAGATACGCAGTATTTT.

The CDR3 reads CASSALSAYF. The CDR3 nucleotides are TGTGCCAGCAGTGCTCTCTCTGCGTACTTC. V and J are TRBV6-1 and TRBJ2-4; D unresolved. Trimming took off 4 bases at V and 15 bases at J, with 10 bases between the two ends. Germline CDR1 MNHNS, CDR2 SASEGT. This CDR3 is 10 amino acids long.

The chain has TRBV14 and TRBJ1-3; a possible D gene is TRBD1 (5 bases). Trimming left V 4 bases short and J 0 bases short, with 7 bases between. The CDR3 totals 14 residues. Germline values: CDR1 SGHDN, CDR2 FVKESK. The CDR3, as DNA: TGTGCCAGCAGCCGGGACCTCTCTGGAAACACCATATATTTT. Amino acid sequence: CASSRDLSGNTIYF.

The chain has TRBV9 and TRBJ2-1; 10 positions agree with TRBD2. CDR1 SGDLS and CDR2 YYNGEE come from the germline V gene. CDR3 length equals 15 residues. J was trimmed by 6 bases and V by 0 bases; bases with no gene match: 3. The CDR3 DNA reads as TGTGCCAGCAGCGTAGAACTAGCGGGGACCAATGAGCAGTTCTTC. Translating it yields CASSVELAGTNEQFF.

This chain connects TRBV7-6 to TRBJ1-1, with D perhaps matching TRBD1 (6 bases). This CDR3 is built from 14 residues. The germline CDR1 and CDR2 sequences are SGHVS and FNYEAQ. V was shortened by 2 bases and J by 4 bases, with 11 bases between the two germline ends. The CDR3 nucleotides are TGTGCCAGCAGCTTACAACAGGGTCCCACTGAAGCTTTCTTT. Encoded protein: CASSLQQGPTEAFF. Full variable domain (remainder filled in from reference TRBV7-6 and TRBJ1-1): GAGVSQSPRYKVTKRGQDVALRCDPISGHVSLYWYRQALGQGPEFLTYFNYEAQQDKSGLPNDRFSAERPEGSISTLTIQRTEQRDSAMYRCASSLQQGPTEAFFGQGTRLTVV.

This clonotype was counted ten times or more. One junction end disagrees with the germline gene, perhaps due to a read error. The CDR3 sequence: CASSFGTGNTIYF. Written as DNA, the CDR3 is TGTGCCAGCAGCTTCGGGACAGGAAACACCATATATTTT. The V gene is TRBV5-1, the J gene TRBJ1-3, with D tentatively TRBD1 (6 bases). Looked up from germline, CDR1 is SGHRS and CDR2 is YFSETQ. This CDR3 comprises 13 residues.

This chain joins TRBV5-1 and TRBJ1-1; D is undetermined. CDR3 length: 12 residues. V lost 0 bases to trimming and J lost 6 bases, with 6 bases between them. CDR1 is SGHRS, CDR2 YFSETQ, per germline. Here the CDR3 DNA reads TGCGCCAGCAGCTTGGAAAGGGCTGAAGCTTTCTTT. Its translation is CASSLERAEAFF. The variable domain in full, completed from reference TRBV5-1 and TRBJ1-1, reads KAGVTQTPRYLIKTRGQQVTLSCSPISGHRSVSWYQQTPGQGLQFLFEYFSETQRNKGNFPGRFSGRQFSNSRSEMNVSTLELGDSALYLCASSLERAEAFFGQGTRLTVV.

V gene TRBV15 combines with J gene TRBJ2-2; no firm D call. Trimming shortened V by 5 bases and J by 5 bases, and 3 bases separated the two germline ends. The CDR3 runs to 11 residues. CDR1 is LNHNV, CDR2 YYDKDF, per germline (reference sequence). In DNA form, the CDR3 reads TGTGCCACCAGCGAAACCGGGGAGCTGTTTTTT. It is translated as CATSETGELFF.

The chain couples TRBV10-3 to TRBJ2-5, with D perhaps matching TRBD2 (6 bases). Germline assignment: CDR1 ENHRY and CDR2 SYGVKD. The CDR3 is made up of 14 amino acids. With 2 bases removed from V and 4 bases from J, the gap between germline ends came to 11 bases. CDR3 in amino acids: CAISEVGGGETQYF. DNA of the CDR3: TGTGCCATCAGTGAGGTGGGGGGAGGAGAGACCCAGTACTTC.